These 19 T cell receptor beta chains were sequenced from one sample in a study of T cells after yellow fever vaccination. From the 5' RACE reads, TCRdb called clonotypes with MiXCR, one entry per CDR3 protein. Counted here are around 610,000 distinct CDR3 sequences, approximately 13% occurring once; the ten biggest clones make up 11% to 15%. Specimen: PBMCs, collected on the day of the yellow fever booster vaccination. These TCRs come from a young man who received the YFV17D yellow fever vaccine.

This clonotype was seen repeatedly, ten times or more. This chain links TRBV28 with TRBJ2-7; 14 nucleotides line up with TRBD2. V gave up 5 bases and J gave up 3 bases; unmatched junction bases: 0. Germline assignment: CDR1 MDHEN and CDR2 SYDVKM. This CDR3 has 14 amino acids. Here the CDR3 DNA reads TGTGCCAGCAGTGGGACTAGCGGGAGCTACGAGCAGTACTTC. Residues: CASSGTSGSYEQYF.

This clonotype has more than one count but fewer than ten. In DNA form, the CDR3 reads TGTGCCAGCTCACCACCGGGGGGGGATGAGCAGTTCTTC. It translates to CASSPPGGDEQFF. V usage is TRBV18 and J usage is TRBJ2-1, with 7 bases matching TRBD2. Germline lookup yields CDR1 KGHSH and CDR2 LQKENI. The CDR3 has 13 residues. J lost 8 bases, V lost 0 bases, and 1 base had no gene match.

The chain recombines TRBV6-2 or TRBV6-3 with TRBJ2-3, with TRBD2 matching 9 bases. Unmatched junction bases numbered 12, after V lost 2 bases and J lost 0 bases. Germline values: CDR1 MNHEY, CDR2 SVGEGT. The CDR3 has 19 residues. The CDR3 DNA sequence: TGTGCCAGCAGTTACGCCCAGACCGGACTAGCGACTAGCACAGATACGCAGTATTTT. This encodes CASSYAQTGLATSTDTQYF.

This clonotype was seen a few times. One end of the junction fails to match germline, which may point to a read error. V is TRBV4-2 and J is TRBJ2-7; D might be TRBD1 (6 bases). The germline gives CDR1 LGHNA, CDR2 YNFKEQ. The CDR3 is 12 amino acids. As DNA, the CDR3 is TGTGCCAGCAGCCATTTCGCCGGGACATTTGACTTC. Protein sequence: CASSHFAGTFDF.

V is TRBV9 and J is TRBJ2-1, with 13 bases identical to TRBD2. Looked up from germline, CDR1 is SGDLS and CDR2 is YYNGEE. The trim removed 3 bases at V and 8 bases at J, leaving 8 bases unmatched. CDR3 length: 16 amino acids. The CDR3 loop reads CASSGGTSGNYYEQFF. CDR3 in DNA: TGTGCCAGCAGCGGAGGGACTAGCGGGAATTACTATGAGCAGTTCTTC.

This chain uses TRBV20-1 with TRBJ1-1; D is unclear. V lost 6 bases, J lost 1 base, and 12 bases lay in between. There are 13 residues in the CDR3. Germline V lookup: CDR1 DFQATT, CDR2 SNEGSKA (reference sequence). The CDR3 DNA sequence: TGCAGTGCCAGCTTATCCGGGAACACTGAAGCTTTCTTT. This translates into CSASLSGNTEAFF.

The chain couples TRBV7-9 to TRBJ2-3; possible D gene TRBD1, 6 bases. Germline-derived CDR1 and CDR2 are SEHNR and FQNEAQ (reference sequence). Trimming removed 5 bases at V and 2 bases at J, with 14 bases between. This CDR3 is 15 amino acids long. CDR3 protein: CASSTPTGTTDTQYF. CDR3 in DNA: TGTGCCAGCAGCACCCCGACAGGCACCACAGATACGCAGTATTTT.

There are a few counts of this clonotype. This sequence joins TRBV15 and TRBJ2-7; D gene ambiguous. The V gene lost 3 bases and the J gene lost 0 bases, with 12 bases spanning the gap. The CDR3 contains 15 residues. From germline, CDR1 is LNHNV and CDR2 YYDKDF (reference sequence). CDR3 nucleotide sequence: TGTGCCACCAGCAGGCCAGGCGGAAACTCCTACGAGCAGTACTTC. Protein sequence: CATSRPGGNSYEQYF.

This chain connects TRBV7-9 to TRBJ2-1, with TRBD1 identical over 7 bases. After removal of 2 bases from V and 0 bases from J, the junction contained 4 bases not matched to a gene. The V gene's germline CDR1 is SEHNR and CDR2 FQNEAQ (reference sequence). This CDR3 is 16 amino acids long. The CDR3 sequence is CASSLPTGSSYNEQFF. The CDR3 DNA reads TGTGCCAGCAGCTTACCGACAGGGAGCTCCTACAATGAGCAGTTCTTC.

The chain combines TRBV27 with TRBJ2-1, with 7 bases matching TRBD1. Trimming removed 7 bases from V and 9 bases from J; junction bases left unmatched: 9. Germline-derived CDR1 and CDR2 are MNHEY and SMNVEV (reference sequence). This CDR3 spans 13 amino acids. The CDR3 region is CASTYRDSREQFF. The DNA for the CDR3 is TGTGCCAGCACCTATCGGGACAGCCGTGAGCAGTTCTTC.

The gene calls are TRBV15 and TRBJ2-5; weak D call: TRBD1 (6 bases). The germline V gene encodes CDR1 LNHNV and CDR2 YYDKDF (reference sequence). The germline V and J ends were trimmed by 5 bases and 2 bases, with 12 bases remaining between them. The CDR3 length is 14 residues. CDR3: CATSSRTVQETQYF. Here the CDR3 DNA reads TGTGCCACCAGCTCCCGGACAGTTCAAGAGACCCAGTACTTC. The variable domain in full, completed from reference TRBV15 and TRBJ2-5, reads DAMVIQNPRYQVTQFGKPVTLSCSQTLNHNVMYWYQQKSSQAPKLLFHYYDKDFNNEADTPDNFQSRRPNTSFCFLDIRSPGLGDTAMYLCATSSRTVQETQYFGPGTRLLVL.

The table lists this clonotype with many counts. The chain couples TRBV5-1 to TRBJ2-3; D is uncertain. The germline V and J ends were trimmed by 0 bases and 0 bases, with 5 bases remaining between them. The CDR3 covers 14 residues. CDR1 and CDR2 (germline): SGHRS, YFSETQ. CDR3 DNA sequence: TGCGCCAGCAGCTTGGAACGGAGCACAGATACGCAGTATTTT. Translation: CASSLERSTDTQYF.

CDR3 sequence: CSFSGQETQYF. In DNA, the CDR3 is TGCAGTTTCAGCGGGCAAGAGACCCAGTACTTC. The J gene is TRBJ2-5, the V gene TRBV20-1; the D gene is possibly TRBD2 (6 bases). V lost 8 bases and J lost 2, with 9 bases in between. Per germline, CDR1 DFQATT and CDR2 SNEGSKA (reference sequence). The CDR3 spans 11 residues.

The sample holds many counts of this clonotype. The rearrangement joins TRBV20-1 to TRBJ2-2, with 8 bases that match TRBD2. The CDR3 totals 17 residues. The germline V gene has CDR1 DFQATT and CDR2 SNEGSKA (reference sequence). V shed 2 bases and J 0 bases; nucleotides not matched to a gene: 8. CDR3 region: CSARFPFSGTNTGELFF. DNA of the CDR3: TGCAGTGCTAGATTCCCCTTTAGCGGGACGAACACCGGGGAGCTGTTTTTT.

The rearrangement joins TRBV28 to TRBJ2-7, with TRBD2 identical over 10 bases. The CDR3 contains 16 residues. Germline CDR1 and CDR2: MDHEN and SYDVKM. The V segment lost 5 bases and the J segment 1 base; nucleotides outside the gene matches: 8. CDR3 DNA: TGTGCCAGCAGTGCTTCTAGCGGGAGTTGGTCCTACGAGCAGTACTTC. It translates to CASSASSGSWSYEQYF.

The chain combines TRBV5-4 with TRBJ1-2; D perhaps matches TRBD1 (6 bases). The CDR3 has 17 residues. CDR1 SGHNT and CDR2 YYREEE come from the germline V gene (reference sequence). V dropped 3 bases and J dropped 2 bases, with 20 bases sitting between them. This CDR3 is CASSSLQGTFANYGYTF. The CDR3 DNA is TGTGCCAGCAGCTCTCTCCAGGGGACGTTTGCGAACTATGGCTACACCTTC.

This chain links TRBV20-1 with TRBJ1-1; D unresolved. The CDR3 is made up of 11 amino acids. Germline V gene lookup returns CDR1 DFQATT and CDR2 SNEGSKA (reference sequence). The CDR3 nucleotides read TGCAGCCTAGTCAACGGGGCTGAAGCTTTCTTT. This encodes CSLVNGAEAFF.

J is TRBJ2-1 and V is TRBV10-3, with TRBD2 identical over 15 bases. V was clipped by 3 bases and J by 9 bases; unmatched bases: 6. CDR1 is ENHRY and CDR2 is SYGVKD in the germline V gene. The CDR3 runs to 16 residues. This chain's CDR3 is CAISDPRTSGRGEQFF. The CDR3 region has the DNA TGTGCCATCAGTGACCCTAGGACTAGCGGGAGGGGTGAGCAGTTCTTC.

The rearrangement links TRBV15 to TRBJ2-2, with a weak D call TRBD1 (5 bases). With 5 bases removed from V and 1 base from J, the gap between germline ends came to 11 bases. CDR1 LNHNV and CDR2 YYDKDF come from the germline V gene (reference sequence). The CDR3 length is 15 residues. CDR3 residues: CATSGHSMNTGELFF. The CDR3 DNA reads as TGTGCCACCAGCGGACACTCCATGAACACCGGGGAGCTGTTTTTT.